The clone carrying this T cell receptor beta chain occurred a few times. TCRdb re-called the reads through MiXCR, storing one row per CDR3 protein. The data show some 440,000 distinct CDR3 sequences, roughly 30% seen once. The data originate from a study of T cell repertoires in cytomegalovirus infection. The V segment lost 0 bases and the J segment 1 base; nucleotides outside the gene matches: 5. The CDR3 length is 16 residues. Germline-derived CDR1 and CDR2 are SGHAT and FQNNGV. This receptor was obtained from a human donor in good health (CMV status not recorded). Some clones in this sample may be carry-over from other donors' samples. The V call is TRBV11-2, the J call TRBJ2-7, with 8 bases identical to TRBD1. The material sequenced was PBMCs. In nucleotides, the CDR3 is TGTGCCAGCAGCTTAGACAGGGGGCGTTCGTCCTACGAGCAGTACTTC. Protein: CASSLDRGRSSYEQYF. Together with reference TRBV11-2 and TRBJ2-7, the CDR3 gives the full variable domain: EAGVAQSPRYKIIEKRQSVAFWCNPISGHATLYWYQQILGQGPKLLIQFQNNGVVDDSQLPKDRFSAERLKGVDSTLKIQPAKLEDSAVYLCASSLDRGRSSYEQYFGPGTRLTVT.